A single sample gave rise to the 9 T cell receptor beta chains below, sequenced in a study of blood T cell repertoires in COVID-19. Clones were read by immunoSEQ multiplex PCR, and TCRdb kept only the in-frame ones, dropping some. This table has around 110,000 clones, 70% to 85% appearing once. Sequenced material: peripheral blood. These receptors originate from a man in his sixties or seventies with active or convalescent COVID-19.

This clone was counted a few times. The chain's CDR3 is CATSNGQGSRQETQYF. The CDR3 coding sequence is TGTGCCACCAGCAATGGACAGGGAAGTCGGCAAGAGACCCAGTACTTC. The V call is TRBV15, the J call TRBJ2-5; 8 bases are shared with TRBD1. The CDR3 length is 16 residues. Per the germline V gene, CDR1 is LNHNV and CDR2 is YYDKDF (reference sequence). V trimming: 4 bases; J trimming: 2 bases; junction bases outside the gene matches: 9.

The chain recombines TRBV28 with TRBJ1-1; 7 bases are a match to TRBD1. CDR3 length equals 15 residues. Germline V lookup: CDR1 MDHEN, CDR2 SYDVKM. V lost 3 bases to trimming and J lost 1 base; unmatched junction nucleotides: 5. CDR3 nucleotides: TGTGCCAGCAGTTTTAGGGGGCTGGGGAACACTGAAGCTTTCTTT. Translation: CASSFRGLGNTEAFF. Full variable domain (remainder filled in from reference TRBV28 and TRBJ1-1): DVKVTQSSRYLVKRTGEKVFLECVQDMDHENMFWYRQDPGLGLRLIYFSYDVKMKEKGDIPEGYSVSREKKERFSLILESASTNQTSMYLCASSFRGLGNTEAFFGQGTRLTVV.

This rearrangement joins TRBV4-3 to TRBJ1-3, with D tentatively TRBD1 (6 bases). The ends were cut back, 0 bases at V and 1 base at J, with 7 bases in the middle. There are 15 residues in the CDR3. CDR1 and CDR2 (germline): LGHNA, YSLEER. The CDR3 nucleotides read TGCGCCAGCAGCCAAGAGGGGGCGTCTGGAAACACCATATATTTT. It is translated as CASSQEGASGNTIYF.

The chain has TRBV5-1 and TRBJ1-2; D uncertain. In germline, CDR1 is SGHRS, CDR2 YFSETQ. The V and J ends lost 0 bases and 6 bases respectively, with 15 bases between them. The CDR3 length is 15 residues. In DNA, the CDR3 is TGCGCCAGCAGCTTGGCCCCAGGTGGGAGTCATGGCTACACCTTC. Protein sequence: CASSLAPGGSHGYTF.

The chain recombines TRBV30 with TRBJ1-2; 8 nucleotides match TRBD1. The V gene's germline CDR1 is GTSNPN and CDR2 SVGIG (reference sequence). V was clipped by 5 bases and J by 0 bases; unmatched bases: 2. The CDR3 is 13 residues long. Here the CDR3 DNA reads TGTGCCTGGGGACAGGGTGCTAACTATGGCTACACCTTC. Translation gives CAWGQGANYGYTF.

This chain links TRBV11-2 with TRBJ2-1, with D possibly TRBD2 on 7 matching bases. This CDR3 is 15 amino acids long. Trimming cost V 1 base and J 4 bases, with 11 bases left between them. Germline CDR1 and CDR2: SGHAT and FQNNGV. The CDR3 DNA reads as TGTGCCAGCAGCTTAGGAGCGGGACAATACAATGAGCAGTTCTTC. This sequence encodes CASSLGAGQYNEQFF.

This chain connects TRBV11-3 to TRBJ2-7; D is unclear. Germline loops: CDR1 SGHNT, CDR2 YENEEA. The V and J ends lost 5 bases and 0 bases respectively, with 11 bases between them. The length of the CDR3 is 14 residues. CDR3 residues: CASSPLRSSYEQYF. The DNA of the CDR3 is TGTGCCAGCAGCCCCTTGCGAAGCTCCTACGAGCAGTACTTC.

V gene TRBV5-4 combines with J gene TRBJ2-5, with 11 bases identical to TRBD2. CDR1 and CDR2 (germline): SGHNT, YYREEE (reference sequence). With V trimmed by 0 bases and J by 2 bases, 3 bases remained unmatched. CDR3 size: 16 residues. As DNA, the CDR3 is TGTGCCAGCAGCTTGGATGGGACTAGCGGACAAGAGACCCAGTACTTC. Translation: CASSLDGTSGQETQYF.

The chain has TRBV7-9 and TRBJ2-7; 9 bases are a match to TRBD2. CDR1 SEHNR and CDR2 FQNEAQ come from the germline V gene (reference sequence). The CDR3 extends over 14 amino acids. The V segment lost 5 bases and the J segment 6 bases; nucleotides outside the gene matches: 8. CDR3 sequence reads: CASSARGGAFEQYF. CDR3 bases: TGTGCCAGCAGCGCCCGCGGGGGGGCCTTCGAGCAGTACTTC.